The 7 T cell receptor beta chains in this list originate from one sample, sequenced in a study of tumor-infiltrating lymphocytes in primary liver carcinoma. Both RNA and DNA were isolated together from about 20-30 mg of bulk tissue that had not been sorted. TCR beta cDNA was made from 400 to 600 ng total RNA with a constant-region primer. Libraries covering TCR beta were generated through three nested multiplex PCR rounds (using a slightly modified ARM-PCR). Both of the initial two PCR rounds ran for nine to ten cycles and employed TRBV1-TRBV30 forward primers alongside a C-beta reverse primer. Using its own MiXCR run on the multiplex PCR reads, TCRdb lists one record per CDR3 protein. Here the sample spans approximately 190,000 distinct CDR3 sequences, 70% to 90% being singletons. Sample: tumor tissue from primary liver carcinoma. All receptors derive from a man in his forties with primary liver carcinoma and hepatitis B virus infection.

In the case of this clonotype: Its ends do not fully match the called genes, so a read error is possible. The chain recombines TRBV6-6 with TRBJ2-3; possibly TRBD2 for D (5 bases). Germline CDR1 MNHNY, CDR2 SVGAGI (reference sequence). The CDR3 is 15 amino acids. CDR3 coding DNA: TGTGCCAGCAGTTACGAAGCGGCAGCCACAGATACGCAGTATTTC. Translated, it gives CASSYEAAATDTQYF.

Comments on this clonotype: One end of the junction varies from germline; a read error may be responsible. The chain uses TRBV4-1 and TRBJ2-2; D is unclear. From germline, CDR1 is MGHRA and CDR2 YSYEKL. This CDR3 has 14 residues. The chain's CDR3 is CASSQLTLSGVLFF. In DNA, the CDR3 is TGTGCCAGCAGCCAACTTACCCTCTCTGGGGTGCTGTTTTTT.

CDR3 coding DNA: TGCGCCAGCAGCCAAGAAAATCTCCCAGGTGGCATTCAGCCCCAGCATTTT. Its translation is CASSQENLPGGIQPQHF. The gene calls are TRBV4-1 and TRBJ1-5; the D is unclear. Looked up from germline, CDR1 is MGHRA and CDR2 is YSYEKL. The CDR3 loop spans 17 amino acids. Trimming removed 0 bases at V and 6 bases at J, with 18 bases between.

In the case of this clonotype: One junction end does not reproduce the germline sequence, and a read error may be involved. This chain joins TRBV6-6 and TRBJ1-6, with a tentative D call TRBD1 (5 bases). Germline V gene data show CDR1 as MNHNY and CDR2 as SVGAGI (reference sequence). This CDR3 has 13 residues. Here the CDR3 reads CVSSDTGTSPLHF. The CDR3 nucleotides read TGTGTCAGCAGTGATACAGGAACTTCACCCCTCCACTTT.

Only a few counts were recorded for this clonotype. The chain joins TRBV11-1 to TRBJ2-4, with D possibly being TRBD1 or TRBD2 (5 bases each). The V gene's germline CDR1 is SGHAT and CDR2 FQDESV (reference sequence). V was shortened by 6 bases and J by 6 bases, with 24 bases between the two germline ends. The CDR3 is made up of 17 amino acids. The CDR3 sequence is CASSFPGISGTINIQYF. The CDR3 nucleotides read TGTGCCAGCAGTTTTCCCGGGATTAGTGGGACCATAAACATTCAGTACTTC.

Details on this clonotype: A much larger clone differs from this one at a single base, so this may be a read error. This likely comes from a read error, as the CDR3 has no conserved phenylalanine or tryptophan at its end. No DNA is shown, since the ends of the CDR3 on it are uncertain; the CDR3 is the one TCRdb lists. The CDR3 loop reads CASIGRLNRLTFL. The chain joins TRBV28 to TRBJ1-1; TRBD1, the table's D call, was not compared with the DNA. The CDR3 is 13 residues long, counting both termini. Germline V gives CDR1 MDHEN, CDR2 SYDVKM.

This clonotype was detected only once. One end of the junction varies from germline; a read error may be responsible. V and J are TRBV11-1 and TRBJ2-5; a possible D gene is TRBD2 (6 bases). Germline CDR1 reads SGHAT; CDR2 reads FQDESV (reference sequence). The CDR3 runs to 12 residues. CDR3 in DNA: TGTGTCAGCAGCCAGCTGGGGGAGGCCCAGTACTTC. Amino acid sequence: CVSSQLGEAQYF.